The source of this T cell receptor beta chain is a study of cytomegalovirus exposure and HLA in healthy donors. Study-wide results and caveats: What a later analysis showed was that several of the most significant clusters appeared linked to common viral pathogens. Specific recognition of CMV antigens was confirmed in vitro for a few chains (all CMV-associated).

In the case of this clone: What it recognizes is unknown.

V was clipped by 6 bases and J by 7 bases, with 12 bases between them. This CDR3 spans 12 amino acids. Germline CDR1 is MNHNY and CDR2 is SVGAGI (reference sequence). A multiplex PCR was run with 60 Vbeta primers and 13 Jbeta primers. Here immunoSEQ multiplex PCR was the method, and the copy in TCRdb shows in-frame clones only, minus some. The sample includes around 70,000 clones. The gene calls are TRBV6-6 and TRBJ1-1; no clear D gene. The receptor comes from a woman aged 25 to 39 in good health and CMV-seronegative. The sequenced sample consisted of PBMCs. This CDR3 is CASREPEDEAFF. The DNA for the CDR3 is TGTGCCAGCAGAGAGCCTGAAGATGAAGCTTTCTTT.